The 25 T cell receptor beta chains reported below all come from one sample, sequenced in a study of beta chain features in type 1 diabetes. The antigens of these receptors remain unknown. Study outcomes and limitations: Patients with Type 1 diabetes showed moderately but significantly shorter TCRB CDR3s in all four CD4+ subsets.

Expressed TCRB transcripts were sequenced because the isolated RNA had all been reverse transcribed beforehand. The protocol was immunoSEQ multiplex PCR, while the TCRdb copy is restricted to in-frame clones and leaves out a portion. The repertoire has roughly 730,000 clones, about an eighth of them found once; the top ten carry about 0.02%. The specimen was naive CD4+ T cells from blood. These receptors all come from a man younger than 35 with type 1 diabetes.

This clone came up a few times. The chain recombines TRBV7-2 with TRBJ2-3, with 13 bases identical to TRBD2. The V and J ends lost 7 bases and 2 bases, in that order; junction bases with no gene match: 6. The length of the CDR3 is 16 residues. Germline V gene lookup returns CDR1 SGHTA and CDR2 FQGNSA. CDR3 in amino acids: CASILTSGGITDTQYF. The DNA of the CDR3 is TGTGCCAGCATTCTGACTAGCGGGGGGATCACAGATACGCAGTATTTT.

This chain connects TRBV7-9 to TRBJ2-1; D ambiguous. Deletions cut 7 bases from V and 6 bases from J, with 16 bases between. The CDR3 is 14 amino acids. Germline V gives CDR1 SEHNR, CDR2 FQNEAQ (reference sequence). As DNA, the CDR3 is TGTGCCAGCACCTCTTACGAGACAATCAATGAGCAGTTCTTC. Translated: CASTSYETINEQFF.

This clone was picked up a small number of times. The genes are TRBV5-4 and TRBJ1-3; D unresolved. V was cut by 4 bases and J by 0 bases, with 8 bases left in between. The CDR3 length is 14 residues. Germline-derived CDR1 and CDR2 are SGHNT and YYREEE (reference sequence). Here the CDR3 DNA reads TGTGCCAGCAGCGGGGAATCCTCTGGAAACACCATATATTTT. It translates to CASSGESSGNTIYF.

The rearrangement uses TRBV19 and TRBJ1-2; 10 bases are shared with TRBD1. CDR1 LNHDA and CDR2 SQIVND come from the germline V gene (reference sequence). The CDR3 is made up of 15 amino acids. With V trimmed by 3 bases and J by 5 bases, 6 bases remained unmatched. The CDR3 protein is CASSIGDRGPYGYTF. In DNA, the CDR3 is TGTGCCAGTAGTATTGGGGACAGGGGTCCTTATGGCTACACCTTC.

Only a few counts were recorded for this clone. The chain links TRBV28 to TRBJ2-3, with TRBD1 identical over 8 bases. In germline, CDR1 is MDHEN, CDR2 SYDVKM. CDR3 length equals 15 residues. Trimming cost V 5 bases and J 3 bases; bases outside gene matches: 7. CDR3 coding DNA: TGTGCCAGCAGTATCCGGCAGGGGGCTACAGATACGCAGTATTTT. Encoded protein: CASSIRQGATDTQYF. The entire variable domain, with the rest obtained from reference TRBV28 and TRBJ2-3, is as follows: DVKVTQSSRYLVKRTGEKVFLECVQDMDHENMFWYRQDPGLGLRLIYFSYDVKMKEKGDIPEGYSVSREKKERFSLILESASTNQTSMYLCASSIRQGATDTQYFGPGTRLTVL.

This clone has just one count. The chain combines TRBV19 with TRBJ2-1, with TRBD1 matching over 7 bases. J gave up 5 bases and V 3 bases, and 7 bases lay outside the gene matches. Germline loops: CDR1 LNHDA, CDR2 SQIVND (reference sequence). The length of the CDR3 is 15 residues. The CDR3 is CASSIDRVVDNEQFF. DNA for the CDR3: TGTGCCAGTAGTATCGACAGGGTTGTAGACAATGAGCAGTTCTTC.

V and J are TRBV9 and TRBJ2-2; D assignment may be TRBD1 or TRBD2 (6 bases each). Trimming took off 0 bases at V and 3 bases at J, with 12 bases between the two ends. This CDR3 is built from 16 residues. Germline CDR1 and CDR2: SGDLS and YYNGEE. CDR3: CASSVGTGADTGELFF. The DNA for the CDR3 is TGTGCCAGCAGCGTAGGAACGGGGGCCGACACCGGGGAGCTGTTTTTT.

The gene calls are TRBV28 and TRBJ2-5; 8 bases are shared with TRBD1. The CDR3 is 14 residues long. The V segment lost 3 bases and the J segment 7 bases; nucleotides outside the gene matches: 7. Germline CDR1 is MDHEN and CDR2 is SYDVKM. CDR3 in DNA: TGTGCCAGCAGTTTTGAGCAGGGGGCTCTGACCCAGTACTTC. Its protein product is CASSFEQGALTQYF. Full variable domain (rest looked up from reference TRBV28 and TRBJ2-5): DVKVTQSSRYLVKRTGEKVFLECVQDMDHENMFWYRQDPGLGLRLIYFSYDVKMKEKGDIPEGYSVSREKKERFSLILESASTNQTSMYLCASSFEQGALTQYFGPGTRLLVL.

The CDR3 nucleotides are TGTGCCAGCACCGGCCCAGAGACAGATACGCAGTATTTT. Translation: CASTGPETDTQYF. The chain couples TRBV9 to TRBJ2-3; D remains ambiguous. Trimming shortened V by 6 bases and J by 3 bases, and 11 bases separated the two germline ends. The CDR3 consists of 13 residues. Germline V gene data show CDR1 as SGDLS and CDR2 as YYNGEE.

The genes are TRBV29-1 and TRBJ1-1; D uncertain. CDR1 is SQVTM, CDR2 ANQGSEA, per germline. With 1 base removed from V and 1 base from J, the gap between germline ends came to 7 bases. This CDR3 region has 13 residues. The CDR3 coding sequence is TGCAGCGTTGAAGGAGAGAGGAACACTGAAGCTTTCTTT. Translating it yields CSVEGERNTEAFF. Full variable domain (outside the CDR3, taken from reference TRBV29-1 and TRBJ1-1): SAVISQKPSRDICQRGTSLTIQCQVDSQVTMMFWYRQQPGQSLTLIATANQGSEATYESGFVIDKFPISRPNLTFSTLTVSNMSPEDSSIYLCSVEGERNTEAFFGQGTRLTVV.

The chain couples TRBV27 to TRBJ1-2; TRBD1 agrees at 9 bases. Germline V gives CDR1 MNHEY, CDR2 SMNVEV (reference sequence). The CDR3 contains 12 residues. The junction had 2 bases not matched to a gene; V was cut back by 5 bases and J by 7 bases. The CDR3: CASSDRGAGYTF. Here the CDR3 DNA reads TGTGCCAGCAGTGACAGGGGGGCTGGCTACACCTTC.

V and J are TRBV5-1 and TRBJ2-3, with 7 bases identical to TRBD2. J gave up 1 base and V 0 bases, and 8 bases lay outside the gene matches. Germline V gene lookup returns CDR1 SGHRS and CDR2 YFSETQ. The CDR3 totals 17 residues. CDR3 in amino acids: CASSLAIGAGGTDTQYF. CDR3 nucleotides: TGCGCCAGCAGCTTGGCCATCGGCGCGGGGGGCACAGATACGCAGTATTTT.

The chain is built from TRBV30 and TRBJ1-5, with 9 nucleotides matching TRBD1. The CDR3 sequence is 14 residues long. Germline trimming cut 3 bases from V and 6 bases from J; bases unmatched to any gene: 6. CDR1 and CDR2 from the germline V gene are GTSNPN and SVGIG (reference sequence). The CDR3 is CAWRTGGGGQPQHF. As DNA, the CDR3 is TGTGCCTGGAGAACAGGGGGCGGGGGTCAGCCCCAGCATTTT.

This clone was found a few times. The chain carries TRBV28 and TRBJ2-2; no firm D call. Trimming cost V 4 bases and J 6 bases, with 15 bases left between them. Germline-derived CDR1 and CDR2 are MDHEN and SYDVKM. This CDR3 is built from 15 residues. In DNA form, the CDR3 reads TGTGCCAGCAGTTCCCGACAAGGCCTGCCCGGGGAGCTGTTTTTT. This translates into CASSSRQGLPGELFF.

The J gene is TRBJ1-2, the V gene TRBV7-9; 7 nucleotides line up with TRBD1. The CDR3 is 14 amino acids. In germline, CDR1 is SEHNR, CDR2 FQNEAQ (reference sequence). V lost 7 bases to trimming and J lost 0 bases; unmatched junction nucleotides: 5. CDR3 nucleotide sequence: TGTGCCAGCATCGGGACAGTCGCTAACTATGGCTACACCTTC. Its protein is CASIGTVANYGYTF.

V usage is TRBV28 and J usage is TRBJ2-1; D perhaps matches TRBD1 (6 bases). CDR1 and CDR2 from the germline V gene are MDHEN and SYDVKM. The CDR3 has 14 residues. Trimming cost V 5 bases and J 9 bases, with 17 bases left between them. The CDR3 sequence: CASSPGQPRGEQFF. As DNA, the CDR3 is TGTGCCAGCAGTCCGGGACAACCACGGGGTGAGCAGTTCTTC.

About this clone itself: The same CDR3 arises from other DNA sequences in this sample as well. The rearrangement uses TRBV30 and TRBJ2-3; D perhaps matches TRBD2 (6 bases). The CDR3 is 14 residues long. Germline CDR1 GTSNPN, CDR2 SVGIG (reference sequence). Trimming took off 0 bases at V and 2 bases at J, with 9 bases between the two ends. CDR3 sequence: CAWSVRGYTDTQYF. Here the CDR3 DNA reads TGTGCCTGGAGTGTACGGGGGTACACAGATACGCAGTATTTT.

This clone came up a few times. The chain recombines TRBV7-2 with TRBJ1-1; weak D call: TRBD1 (5 bases). Trimming took 3 bases from V and 3 from J, leaving 11 bases between them. The germline V gene has CDR1 SGHTA and CDR2 FQGNSA. The CDR3 sequence is 14 residues long. The CDR3 loop is CASSFPGPYTEAFF. For the CDR3, the DNA is TGTGCCAGCAGCTTCCCGGGACCTTACACTGAAGCTTTCTTT. The variable domain in full, completed from reference TRBV7-2 and TRBJ1-1, reads GAGVSQSPSNKVTEKGKDVELRCDPISGHTALYWYRQSLGQGLEFLIYFQGNSAPDKSGLPSDRFSAERTGGSVSTLTIQRTQQEDSAVYLCASSFPGPYTEAFFGQGTRLTVV.

This clone was counted a few times. This CDR3 is CASSLTDSGTEAFF. As DNA, the CDR3 is TGTGCCAGCAGCTTGACAGATTCGGGGACTGAAGCTTTCTTT. This rearrangement joins TRBV7-9 to TRBJ1-1; a weak D match, TRBD1 (5 bases). CDR1 is SEHNR and CDR2 is FQNEAQ in the germline V gene (reference sequence). Trimming cost V 3 bases and J 5 bases, with 13 bases left between them. The CDR3 covers 14 residues.

The chain carries TRBV15 and TRBJ1-5; D uncertain. The V gene's germline CDR1 is LNHNV and CDR2 YYDKDF (reference sequence). V lost 5 bases and J 5 bases, leaving 10 bases between the germline ends. The CDR3 is 13 residues long. The CDR3 loop is CATSAGRDQPQHF. In DNA, the CDR3 is TGTGCCACCAGCGCGGGAAGGGATCAGCCCCAGCATTTT.

The sample holds a few counts of this clone. This chain joins TRBV6-5 and TRBJ1-5; D is possibly TRBD1 (6 bases). This CDR3 has 14 amino acids. V lost 5 bases and J lost 8, with 16 bases in between. The germline V gene has CDR1 MNHEY and CDR2 SVGAGI. The CDR3 DNA reads as TGTGCCAGCAGTAGGGGACATGGCTGGAAGCCCCAGCATTTT. It translates to CASSRGHGWKPQHF.

This clone came up a few times. This chain joins TRBV5-1 and TRBJ2-3; D remains unclear. CDR1 is SGHRS and CDR2 is YFSETQ in the germline V gene. V lost 2 bases and J lost 0, with 4 bases in between. The CDR3 extends over 13 amino acids. The CDR3 is CASSLLSTDTQYF. CDR3 in DNA: TGCGCCAGCAGCTTACTGAGCACAGATACGCAGTATTTT.

Worth noting for this clone: Other DNA sequences in the same sample also yield this CDR3. Written as DNA, the CDR3 is TGTGCCAGCAGCTGGCAGGGGAGCTCCTACGAGCAGTACTTC. Translated: CASSWQGSSYEQYF. This rearrangement joins TRBV7-9 to TRBJ2-7; D is possibly TRBD1 (6 bases). The CDR3 is 14 residues long. Trimming stripped 4 bases from V and 0 bases from J, with 10 bases between. Per the germline V gene, CDR1 is SEHNR and CDR2 is FQNEAQ (reference sequence).

This clone showed up just a few times. The rearrangement joins TRBV10-3 to TRBJ2-5, with unresolved D. V lost 5 bases to trimming and J lost 1 base, with 5 bases between them. The length of the CDR3 is 12 residues. Germline CDR1 and CDR2: ENHRY and SYGVKD. CDR3 in DNA: TGTGCCATCAGTATGGGCCAAGAGACCCAGTACTTC. This codes for CAISMGQETQYF.

The chain combines TRBV12-5 with TRBJ1-1, with D maybe TRBD1 (6 bases). The V end was cut by 7 bases, the J end by 11 bases, with 20 bases between. Per germline, CDR1 LGHNT and CDR2 FRNRAP. This CDR3 spans 13 amino acids. The CDR3 nucleotides read TGTGCTAGTGCAACTCAGGGGACGGTTGCGGCTTTCTTT. It encodes CASATQGTVAAFF.